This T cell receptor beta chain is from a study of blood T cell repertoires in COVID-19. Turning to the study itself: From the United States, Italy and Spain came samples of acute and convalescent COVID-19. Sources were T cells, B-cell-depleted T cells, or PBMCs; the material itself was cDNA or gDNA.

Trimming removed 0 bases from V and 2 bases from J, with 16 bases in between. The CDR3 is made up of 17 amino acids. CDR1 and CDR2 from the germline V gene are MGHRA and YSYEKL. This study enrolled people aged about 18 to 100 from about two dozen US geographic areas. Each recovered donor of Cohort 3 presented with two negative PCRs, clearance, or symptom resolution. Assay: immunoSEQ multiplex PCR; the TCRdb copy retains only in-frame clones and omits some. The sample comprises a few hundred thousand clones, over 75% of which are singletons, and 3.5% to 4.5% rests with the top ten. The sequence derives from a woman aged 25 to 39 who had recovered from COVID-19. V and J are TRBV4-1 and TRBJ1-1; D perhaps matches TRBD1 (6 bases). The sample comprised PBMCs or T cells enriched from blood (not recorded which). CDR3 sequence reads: CASSQDLRRTANTEAFF. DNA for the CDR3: TGCGCCAGCAGCCAAGATCTGAGGAGGACAGCTAACACTGAAGCTTTCTTT.